One sample yielded the 19 T cell receptor beta chains listed below, sequenced in a study of T cell repertoires in cytomegalovirus infection. Which antigens these TCRs recognize remains unknown. TCRdb independently ran MiXCR on the reads; one entry per CDR3 protein. The table lists some 500,000 distinct CDR3 sequences, 40% of them singletons. The material sequenced was cultured PBMCs, taken from culture after CMV antigen stimulation. The source of these receptors is a human donor in good health (CMV status not recorded). Some clones in this sample may be carry-over from other donors' samples.

J is TRBJ1-3 and V is TRBV12-3 or TRBV12-4, with unresolved D. V was pared by 5 bases and J by 9 bases, with 14 bases between. This CDR3 is built from 13 residues. The CDR3 region is CASSPPVVATIYF. The CDR3 nucleotides are TGTGCCAGCAGTCCACCCGTCGTCGCCACCATATATTTT.

The chain is built from TRBV7-7 and TRBJ2-3; D ambiguous. V was clipped by 5 bases and J by 1 base, with 10 bases between them. CDR1 is SSHAT, CDR2 FNYEAQ, per germline (reference sequence). The CDR3 loop spans 14 amino acids. CDR3 residues: CASSPRWGTDTQYF. CDR3 sequence (DNA): TGTGCCAGCAGCCCCAGGTGGGGCACAGATACGCAGTATTTT.

This chain connects TRBV4-1 to TRBJ1-2; 9 bases align to TRBD1. V lost 6 bases to trimming and J lost 5 bases; unmatched junction nucleotides: 13. Germline-derived CDR1 and CDR2 are MGHRA and YSYEKL. This CDR3 region has 16 residues. The CDR3 bases are TGCGCCAGCAGGCGAAATGCCGGGACAGGGAGATATGGCTACACCTTC. Translating gives CASRRNAGTGRYGYTF.

This clonotype showed up many times. V usage is TRBV5-6 and J usage is TRBJ1-6; D gene ambiguous. The CDR3 totals 14 residues. Deletions cut 2 bases from V and 4 bases from J, with 7 bases between. The germline gives CDR1 SGHDT, CDR2 YYEEEE. Here the CDR3 reads CASSLGQYNSPLHF. As DNA, the CDR3 is TGTGCCAGCAGCTTAGGGCAGTATAATTCACCCCTCCACTTT.

The rearrangement joins TRBV7-2 to TRBJ2-3; TRBD2 agrees at 12 bases. CDR1 and CDR2 (germline): SGHTA, FQGNSA. The V and J ends lost 4 bases and 10 bases, in that order; junction bases with no gene match: 6. This CDR3 has 14 amino acids. The CDR3 nucleotides read TGTGCCAGCAGCTCGGGACTAGCGGGTTTAGCGCAGTATTTT. Translated: CASSSGLAGLAQYF.

The CDR3 bases are TGTGCCAGCAGCTTAGAACCTAGCGGGAAAACCGGGGAGCTGTTTTTT. Translating it yields CASSLEPSGKTGELFF. V is TRBV11-2 and J is TRBJ2-2; 9 bases line up with TRBD2. The CDR3 spans 16 residues. Germline V gene lookup returns CDR1 SGHAT and CDR2 FQNNGV. V shed 0 bases and J 5 bases; nucleotides not matched to a gene: 4. Filled out from reference TRBV11-2 and TRBJ2-2, the complete variable domain reads EAGVAQSPRYKIIEKRQSVAFWCNPISGHATLYWYQQILGQGPKLLIQFQNNGVVDDSQLPKDRFSAERLKGVDSTLKIQPAKLEDSAVYLCASSLEPSGKTGELFFGEGSRLTVL.

The gene calls are TRBV4-2 and TRBJ2-1, with TRBD2 identical over 9 bases. Germline lookup yields CDR1 LGHNA and CDR2 YNFKEQ. With V trimmed by 0 bases and J by 7 bases, 10 bases remained unmatched. This CDR3 comprises 17 residues. The CDR3 reads CASSQDEALAGLNEQFF. The CDR3 nucleotides are TGTGCCAGCAGCCAAGATGAGGCGCTAGCGGGATTGAATGAGCAGTTCTTC.

The V and J genes are TRBV7-2 and TRBJ1-2; D is uncertain. This CDR3 has 13 residues. Germline CDR1 and CDR2: SGHTA and FQGNSA. Trimming shortened V by 2 bases and J by 6 bases, and 10 bases separated the two germline ends. This CDR3 is CASSLRHDHGYTF. The CDR3, as DNA: TGTGCCAGCAGCTTACGACACGACCATGGCTACACCTTC.

This clonotype turned up a few times. This chain connects TRBV11-2 to TRBJ2-5; D may be TRBD2 (5 bases). V lost 2 bases and J lost 4, with 8 bases in between. Per germline, CDR1 SGHAT and CDR2 FQNNGV. CDR3 size: 13 residues. The CDR3 sequence is CASSLSAVETQYF. The CDR3 nucleotides are TGTGCCAGCAGCTTATCAGCGGTAGAGACCCAGTACTTC.

The chain has TRBV7-2 and TRBJ2-7; a weak D match, TRBD1 (7 bases). V lost 3 bases, J lost 7 bases, and 16 bases lay in between. Germline loops: CDR1 SGHTA, CDR2 FQGNSA. There are 14 residues in the CDR3. The CDR3 region is CASSFRTGREEQYF. DNA for the CDR3: TGTGCCAGCAGCTTCCGGACAGGTCGGGAGGAGCAGTACTTC.

This chain connects TRBV6-2 or TRBV6-3 to TRBJ2-2; no firm D call. The V end was cut by 6 bases, the J end by 0 bases, with 8 bases between. The CDR3 sequence is 14 residues long. CDR1 and CDR2 (germline): MNHEY, SVGEGT. CDR3 in DNA: TGTGCCAGCAGAACCACTACGAACACCGGGGAGCTGTTTTTT. This translates into CASRTTTNTGELFF.

This chain uses TRBV6-4 with TRBJ2-7, with D possibly matching TRBD2 (6 bases). Per the germline V gene, CDR1 is MRHNA and CDR2 is SNTAGT. V was cut by 6 bases and J by 5 bases, with 17 bases left in between. This CDR3 spans 14 amino acids. This CDR3 reads CASRSAAGQDEQYF. In nucleotides, the CDR3 is TGTGCCAGCAGATCCGCTGCGGGGCAGGACGAGCAGTACTTC.

The rearrangement joins TRBV7-4 to TRBJ1-2; D remains unclear. With 9 bases removed from V and 6 bases from J, the gap between germline ends came to 17 bases. The germline V gene encodes CDR1 SGHVT and CDR2 SQSDAQ. This CDR3 spans 13 amino acids. The CDR3 reads CAREAPGNDGYTF. The CDR3 DNA reads as TGTGCCAGAGAGGCCCCGGGCAACGATGGCTACACCTTC. The variable domain in full, with the rest retrieved from reference TRBV7-4 and TRBJ1-2, is GAGVSQSPRYKVAKRGRDVALRCDSISGHVTLYWYRQTLGQGSEVLTYSQSDAQRDKSGRPSGRFSAERPERSVSTLKIQRTEQGDSAVYLCAREAPGNDGYTFGSGTRLTVV.

V gene TRBV5-4 combines with J gene TRBJ2-3; the D gene could be TRBD1 or TRBD2 (5 bases each). Trimming pared 4 bases from V and 2 bases from J, leaving 11 bases between. The CDR3 runs 14 residues. In germline, CDR1 is SGHNT, CDR2 YYREEE (reference sequence). The CDR3 spells CASSVRGLTDTQYF. DNA of the CDR3: TGTGCCAGCAGCGTACGGGGCCTCACAGATACGCAGTATTTT.

This chain connects TRBV7-2 to TRBJ1-3; TRBD1 aligns across 7 bases. The V gene end was trimmed by 5 bases and the J gene end by 6 bases; junction bases not matched to a gene: 7. The CDR3 spans 14 residues. The germline V gene has CDR1 SGHTA and CDR2 FQGNSA. The CDR3 DNA reads TGTGCCAGCAGCCAAGGGACAGCTTTAAACACCATATATTTT. It specifies CASSQGTALNTIYF.

The chain couples TRBV7-9 to TRBJ2-4; 15 bases match TRBD2. The ends lost 3 bases at V and 2 bases at J; junction bases unmatched: 8. CDR3 length: 19 amino acids. Per the germline V gene, CDR1 is SEHNR and CDR2 is FQNEAQ (reference sequence). DNA of the CDR3: TGTGCCAGCAGCTTTGGTCCGGGACTAGCGGGGGGTTCCAAAAACATTCAGTACTTC. This sequence encodes CASSFGPGLAGGSKNIQYF.

The chain employs TRBV7-2 and TRBJ2-1; maybe TRBD2 (5 bases). Trimming removed 6 bases at V and 4 bases at J, with 13 bases between. Germline assignment: CDR1 SGHTA and CDR2 FQGNSA. The CDR3 has 14 residues. The CDR3 DNA sequence: TGTGCCAGCAGTCCTAGAAGGGAGTACAATGAGCAGTTCTTC. Translating it yields CASSPRREYNEQFF. Filled out from reference TRBV7-2 and TRBJ2-1, the complete variable domain reads GAGVSQSPSNKVTEKGKDVELRCDPISGHTALYWYRQSLGQGLEFLIYFQGNSAPDKSGLPSDRFSAERTGGSVSTLTIQRTQQEDSAVYLCASSPRREYNEQFFGPGTRLTVL.

In this sample, this clonotype turned up a few times. The rearrangement links TRBV12-3 or TRBV12-4 to TRBJ2-2, with a possible D match to TRBD1 (5 bases). Trimming left V 7 bases short and J 5 bases short, with 17 bases between. This CDR3 contains 15 residues. In DNA form, the CDR3 reads TGTGCCAGCACTCGCACCTCAGGGCGGACCGGGGAGCTGTTTTTT. It specifies CASTRTSGRTGELFF.

The chain is built from TRBV18 and TRBJ1-6, with 11 positions matching TRBD1. Trimming cost V 6 bases and J 8 bases; bases outside gene matches: 6. Germline values: CDR1 KGHSH, CDR2 LQKENI. The CDR3 has 15 residues. The CDR3 sequence is CASSPDRGHDSPLHF. The CDR3 DNA reads as TGTGCCAGCTCCCCGGACAGGGGGCATGATTCACCCCTCCACTTT.